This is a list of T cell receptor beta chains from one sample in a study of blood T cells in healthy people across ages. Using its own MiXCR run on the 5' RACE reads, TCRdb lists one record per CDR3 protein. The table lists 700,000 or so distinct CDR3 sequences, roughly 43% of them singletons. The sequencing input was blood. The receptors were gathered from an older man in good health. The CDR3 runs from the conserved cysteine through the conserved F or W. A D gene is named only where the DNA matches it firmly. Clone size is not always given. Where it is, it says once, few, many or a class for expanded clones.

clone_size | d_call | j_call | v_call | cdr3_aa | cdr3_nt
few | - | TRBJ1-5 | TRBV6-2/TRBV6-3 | CASSGGPGNQPQHF | TGTGCCAGCAGCGGGGGGCCTGGGAATCAGCCCCAGCATTTT
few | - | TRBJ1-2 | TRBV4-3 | CASSQDTPGTDLNYGYTF | TGCGCCAGCAGCCAAGATACTCCAGGGACCGACCTAAACTATGGCTACACCTTC
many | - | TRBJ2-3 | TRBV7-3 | CASSLRGSTTDTQYF | TGTGCCAGCAGCTTAAGAGGCAGTACCACAGATACGCAGTATTTT
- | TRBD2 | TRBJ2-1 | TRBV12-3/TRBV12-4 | CASSLGTSGKNNEQFF | TGTGCCAGCAGTTTGGGGACTAGCGGGAAAAACAATGAGCAGTTCTTC
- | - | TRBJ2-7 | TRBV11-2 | CASSYNGDENSYEQYF | TGTGCCAGCAGCTACAACGGGGACGAAAACTCCTACGAGCAGTACTTC
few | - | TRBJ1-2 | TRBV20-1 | CSAVDGNYGYTF | TGCAGTGCTGTGGACGGAAACTATGGCTACACCTTC
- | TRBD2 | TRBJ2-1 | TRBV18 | CASSPGGRASQVNEQFF | TGTGCCAGCTCACCAGGCGGGAGGGCCAGTCAGGTTAATGAGCAGTTCTTC
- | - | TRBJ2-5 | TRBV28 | CASSLAVLQETQYF | TGTGCCAGCAGCCTTGCGGTGCTACAAGAGACCCAGTACTTC
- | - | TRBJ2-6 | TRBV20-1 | CSARERAGTGANVLTF | TGCAGTGCTAGAGAAAGGGCGGGCACTGGGGCCAACGTCCTGACTTTC
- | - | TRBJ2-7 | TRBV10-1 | CASSETRGRGYEQYF | TGCGCCAGCAGTGAAACTAGAGGGAGAGGCTACGAGCAGTACTTC
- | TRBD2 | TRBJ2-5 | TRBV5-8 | CASSIGLARGQETQYF | TGTGCCAGCAGCATCGGACTAGCGAGGGGGCAGGAGACCCAGTACTTC
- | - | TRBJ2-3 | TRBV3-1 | CASREGGTDTQYF | TGTGCCAGCAGGGAGGGGGGCACAGATACGCAGTATTTT
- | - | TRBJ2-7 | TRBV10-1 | CASGGKGSYNKQYF | TGCGCCAGTGGGGGTAAGGGCTCCTACAATAAGCAGTACTTC
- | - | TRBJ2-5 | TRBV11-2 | CASSLDLSQETQYF | TGTGCCAGCAGCTTAGATCTTTCACAGGAGACCCAGTACTTC
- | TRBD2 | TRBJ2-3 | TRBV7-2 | CASSPVSGSHMRDTQYF | TGTGCCAGCAGCCCCGTTAGCGGGAGCCACATGAGAGATACGCAGTATTTT
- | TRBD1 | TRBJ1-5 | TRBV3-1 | CASSLTGTNQPQHF | TGTGCCAGCAGCCTGACAGGGACCAATCAGCCCCAGCATTTT
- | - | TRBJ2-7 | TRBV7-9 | CAGSIESGEQYF | TGTGCCGGCAGCATAGAGAGCGGCGAGCAGTACTTC
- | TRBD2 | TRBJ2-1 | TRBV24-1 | CATSDTSGGHNEQFF | TGTGCCACCAGTGATACGAGCGGGGGGCACAATGAGCAGTTCTTC
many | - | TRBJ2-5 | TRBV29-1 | CSVGNRDNSMETQYF | TGCAGCGTTGGCAACCGGGATAACAGCATGGAGACCCAGTACTTC
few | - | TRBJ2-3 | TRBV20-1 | CSASPGYSTDTQYF | TGCAGTGCTTCCCCGGGGTACAGCACAGATACGCAGTATTTT
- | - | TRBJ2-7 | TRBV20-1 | CSATYSGTTNEQYF | TGCAGTGCTACTTATTCCGGGACAACCAATGAGCAGTACTTC
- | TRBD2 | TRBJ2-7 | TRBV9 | CASSVGDRAGREYEQYF | TGTGCCAGCAGCGTTGGGGATCGTGCGGGGAGGGAATACGAGCAGTACTTC
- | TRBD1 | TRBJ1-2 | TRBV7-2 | CASSPRAQGAGYGYTF | TGTGCCAGCAGTCCGCGAGCACAGGGGGCCGGCTATGGCTACACCTTC
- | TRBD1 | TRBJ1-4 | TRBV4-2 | CASSHPGTGDEKLFF | TGTGCCAGCAGCCACCCCGGGACAGGGGATGAAAAACTGTTTTTT
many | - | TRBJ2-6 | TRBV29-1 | CSVVDSSSGANVLTF | TGCAGCGTTGTAGACAGCAGCTCTGGGGCCAACGTCCTGACTTTC
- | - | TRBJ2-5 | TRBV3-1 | CASSQATSRAGQETQYF | TGTGCCAGCAGCCAAGCAACTAGTCGAGCGGGCCAAGAGACCCAGTACTTC
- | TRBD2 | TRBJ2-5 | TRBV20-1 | CSARDLAGLYNEQYF | TGCAGTGCTAGGGACCTAGCGGGCCTCTACAATGAGCAGTACTTC
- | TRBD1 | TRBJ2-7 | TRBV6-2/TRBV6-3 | CAIREPRGLNEQYF | TGTGCCATTAGAGAGCCGAGGGGGCTCAACGAGCAGTACTTC
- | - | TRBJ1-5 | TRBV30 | CAWSVRGGSQPQHF | TGTGCCTGGAGTGTACGCGGAGGGAGTCAGCCCCAGCATTTT
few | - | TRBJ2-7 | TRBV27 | CASSFLSEQYF | TGTGCCAGCAGTTTCCTTTCGGAGCAGTACTTC
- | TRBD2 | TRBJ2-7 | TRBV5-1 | CASSPGAGGDEQYF | TGCGCCAGCAGCCCCGGAGCGGGGGGCGACGAGCAGTACTTC
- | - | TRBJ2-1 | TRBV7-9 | CASSLDTRGAYNEQVF | TGTGCCAGCAGCTTAGACACCCGGGGGGCATACAATGAGCAGGTCTTC
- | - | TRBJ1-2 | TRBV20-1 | CSARGGLNSGYGYTF | TGCAGTGCTAGAGGCGGGCTAAATTCGGGATATGGCTACACCTTC
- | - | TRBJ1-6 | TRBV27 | CASSLGGGSPLHF | TGTGCCAGCAGTTTAGGGGGGGGTTCACCCCTCCACTTT
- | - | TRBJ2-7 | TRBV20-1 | CSAILGTPPYEQYF | TGCAGTGCTATTCTGGGGACCCCTCCTTACGAGCAGTACTTC
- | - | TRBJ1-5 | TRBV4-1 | CASSQDGTAYSNQPQHF | TGCGCCAGCAGCCAAGATGGTACGGCGTATAGCAATCAGCCCCAGCATTTT
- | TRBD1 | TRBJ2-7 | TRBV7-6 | CASSLQPGQGHEQYF | TGTGCCAGCAGCTTACAGCCGGGACAGGGGCACGAGCAGTACTTC
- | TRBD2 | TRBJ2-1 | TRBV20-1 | CSARDRTGLAGGSSYNEQFF | TGCAGTGCTAGAGATCGGACGGGACTAGCGGGGGGGAGCTCCTACAATGAGCAGTTCTTC
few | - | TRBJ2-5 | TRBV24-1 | CATLFSGPRGDNEQYF | TGTGCCACCCTGTTTAGCGGGCCTAGGGGGGACAATGAGCAGTACTTC
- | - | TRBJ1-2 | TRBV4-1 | CASSQGTRGSIRGYTF | TGCGCCAGCAGCCAAGGCACCCGGGGGTCCATAAGGGGCTACACCTTC
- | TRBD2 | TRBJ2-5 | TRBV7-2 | CASSRLAGGRETQYF | TGTGCCAGCAGCAGACTAGCGGGGGGGCGTGAGACCCAGTACTTC
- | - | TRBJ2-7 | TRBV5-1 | CASRERTASYEQYF | TGCGCCAGCAGGGAGAGGACAGCGTCCTACGAGCAGTACTTC
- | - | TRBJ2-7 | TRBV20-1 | CSARRSSSGYYNEQYF | TGCAGTGCTAGAAGGTCATCCAGCGGATATTACAATGAGCAGTACTTC
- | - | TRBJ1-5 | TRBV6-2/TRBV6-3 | CASSPGQTYQPQHF | TGTGCCAGCAGTCCCGGACAGACTTATCAGCCCCAGCATTTT
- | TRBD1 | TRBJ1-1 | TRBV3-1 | CASSQKGQGTEAFF | TGTGCCAGCAGCCAAAAGGGACAGGGGACTGAAGCTTTCTTT
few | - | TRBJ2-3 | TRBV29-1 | CSVSMLGVADTQYF | TGCAGCGTTTCGATGTTAGGGGTGGCAGATACGCAGTATTTT
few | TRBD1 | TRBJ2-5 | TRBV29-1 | CSVEKGAGETQYF | TGCAGCGTTGAAAAGGGGGCAGGGGAGACCCAGTACTTC
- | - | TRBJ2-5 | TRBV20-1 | CSARDGGLWEQYF | TGCAGTGCTAGAGATGGGGGTCTATGGGAGCAGTACTTC
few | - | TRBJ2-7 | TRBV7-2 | CASSEKTRPSYNEQYF | TGTGCCAGCAGCGAAAAGACTAGACCCTCCTACAATGAGCAGTACTTC
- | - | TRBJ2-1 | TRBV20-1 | CSAGRWNEQFF | TGCAGTGCTGGAAGATGGAATGAGCAGTTCTTC
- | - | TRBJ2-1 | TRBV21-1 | CASSTLFAGHHPSNEQFF | TGTGCCAGCAGCACCCTATTCGCGGGACACCACCCGTCCAATGAGCAGTTCTTC
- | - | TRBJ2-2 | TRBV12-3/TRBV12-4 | CASSLQRPPNTGELFF | TGTGCCAGCAGTTTACAGAGGCCTCCGAACACCGGGGAGCTGTTTTTT
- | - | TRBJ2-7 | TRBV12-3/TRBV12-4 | CASSFRLDFPYEQYF | TGTGCCAGCAGTTTTCGCCTGGACTTCCCCTACGAGCAGTACTTC
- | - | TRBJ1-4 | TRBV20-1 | CSARDVGVSEKLFF | TGCAGTGCTAGAGATGTTGGGGTGTCGGAAAAACTGTTTTTT
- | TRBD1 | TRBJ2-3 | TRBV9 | CASSVALGQGSDTQYF | TGTGCCAGCAGCGTAGCTTTGGGACAGGGGTCAGATACGCAGTATTTT
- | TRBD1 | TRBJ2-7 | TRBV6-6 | CASVTGAVSSYGQYF | TGTGCCAGCGTAACAGGGGCCGTTAGCTCCTACGGGCAGTACTTC
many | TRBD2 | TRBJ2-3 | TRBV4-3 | CASSQEWRTSGGTDTQYF | TGCGCCAGCAGCCAAGAATGGCGGACTAGCGGGGGCACAGATACGCAGTATTTT
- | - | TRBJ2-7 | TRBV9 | CASSIIQGGEQYF | TGTGCCAGCAGCATTATACAGGGAGGCGAGCAGTACTTC
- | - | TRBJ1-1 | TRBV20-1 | CSARDPLSGDTEAFF | TGCAGTGCTAGAGATCCCCTCTCGGGTGACACTGAAGCTTTCTTT